The 29 T cell receptor beta chains given below trace back to one sample, sequenced in a study of PD-L1 blockade in urothelial cancer. Regarding time point: pretreatment peripheral blood. The method was immunoSEQ multiplex PCR; TCRdb's version includes in-frame clones alone and lacks a portion of them. The sample carries about 93,000 clones, about 90% recorded once. The sample here was PBMCs, taken around atezolizumab (anti-PD-L1) treatment. All receptors come from a man in his sixties with urothelial cancer.

This clone showed up just once. J is TRBJ2-3 and V is TRBV9, with TRBD2 identical over 7 bases. CDR1 is SGDLS and CDR2 is YYNGEE in the germline V gene. Trimming took 0 bases from V and 3 from J; bases not matched to a gene: 7. The CDR3 has 16 residues. The CDR3 DNA follows: TGTGCCAGCAGCGTAGCTCCTAGACTAGCAACAGATACGCAGTATTTT. Its translation is CASSVAPRLATDTQYF.

The rearrangement joins TRBV2 to TRBJ2-5, with TRBD2 identical over 8 bases. V was pared by 8 bases and J by 4 bases, with 9 bases of the junction left unmatched. The germline gives CDR1 SNHLY, CDR2 FYNNEI. This CDR3 comprises 14 residues. In DNA form, the CDR3 reads TGTGCCAGCCAGCGGGGGCTAGCGGTAGAGACCCAGTACTTC. Encoded protein: CASQRGLAVETQYF. The full variable domain, rest sourced from reference TRBV2 and TRBJ2-5, is EPEVTQTPSHQVTQMGQEVILRCVPISNHLYFYWYRQILGQKVEFLVSFYNNEISEKSEIFDDQFSVERPDGSNFTLKIRSTKLEDSAMYFCASQRGLAVETQYFGPGTRLLVL.

The V call is TRBV25-1, the J call TRBJ1-1; D ambiguous. Germline V gives CDR1 MGHDK, CDR2 SYGVNS. V lost 2 bases, J lost 10 bases, and 11 bases lay in between. The CDR3 totals 12 residues. The CDR3: CASSELGRGAFF. CDR3 DNA sequence: TGTGCCAGCAGTGAACTTGGGAGAGGAGCTTTCTTT.

The chain recombines TRBV6-1 with TRBJ1-2; D call uncertain. Germline V gene lookup returns CDR1 MNHNS and CDR2 SASEGT. The V end lost 6 bases, the J end lost 8 bases, and 13 bases lay between the germline ends. The CDR3 has 12 residues. The CDR3 protein is CASRYDEVGYTF. The CDR3, as DNA: TGTGCCAGCAGATACGACGAGGTCGGCTACACCTTC.

This chain links TRBV30 with TRBJ2-4; 7 bases fit TRBD1. The J segment lost 3 bases and the V segment lost 5 bases, leaving 7 bases of the junction unmatched. Germline V lookup: CDR1 GTSNPN, CDR2 SVGIG (reference sequence). The CDR3 is made up of 14 amino acids. CDR3 in amino acids: CAWRKTGVKNIQYF. In nucleotides, the CDR3 is TGTGCCTGGCGAAAAACAGGGGTCAAAAACATTCAGTACTTC.

The gene calls are TRBV5-5 and TRBJ2-2, with D tentatively TRBD2 (6 bases). Germline V lookup: CDR1 SGHKS, CDR2 YYEKEE (reference sequence). This CDR3 spans 13 amino acids. Trimming shortened V by 5 bases and J by 7 bases, and 12 bases separated the two germline ends. Written as DNA, the CDR3 is TGTGCCAGCAGAGCCCAGGGAGGCGGGGAGCTGTTTTTT. Amino acid sequence: CASRAQGGGELFF.

The V call is TRBV5-5, the J call TRBJ1-2, with 8 nucleotides matching TRBD1. The ends lost 4 bases at V and 4 bases at J; junction bases unmatched: 3. Germline V CDR1 and CDR2: SGHKS, YYEKEE (reference sequence). The CDR3 contains 13 residues. Here the CDR3 DNA reads TGTGCCAGCAGCGGCGGGACAGGCTATGGCTACACCTTC. Translation gives CASSGGTGYGYTF.

This clone was seen only once. The chain uses TRBV7-8 and TRBJ2-7; the D gene is possibly TRBD2 (6 bases). The CDR3 is made up of 13 amino acids. Trimming left V 5 bases short and J 1 base short, with 9 bases between. From germline, CDR1 is SGHVS and CDR2 FQNEAQ. The CDR3 DNA is TGTGCCAGCAGCCAGGGACTTTCCTACGAGCAGTACTTC. Encoded protein: CASSQGLSYEQYF.

The chain is built from TRBV18 and TRBJ2-7, with 8 bases matching TRBD1. Germline trimming cut 3 bases from V and 5 bases from J; bases unmatched to any gene: 6. The length of the CDR3 is 14 residues. Germline values: CDR1 KGHSH, CDR2 LQKENI. The CDR3 loop is CASSPKDRADEQYF. The DNA of the CDR3 is TGTGCCAGCTCACCCAAGGACAGGGCGGACGAGCAGTACTTC. The full variable domain, in which reference TRBV18 and TRBJ2-7 provide the parts outside the CDR3, is NAGVMQNPRHLVRRRGQEARLRCSPMKGHSHVYWYRQLPEEGLKFMVYLQKENIIDESGMPKERFSAEFPKEGPSILRIQQVVRGDSAAYFCASSPKDRADEQYFGPGTRLTVT.

The rearrangement uses TRBV4-1 and TRBJ2-1; 7 nucleotides align to TRBD2. Germline loops: CDR1 MGHRA, CDR2 YSYEKL. Trimming at V came to 0 bases and at J to 7 bases, leaving 6 bases not matched to a gene. The CDR3 is made up of 15 amino acids. CDR3 protein: CASSQDPVGGNEQFF. CDR3 bases: TGCGCCAGCAGCCAAGACCCGGTGGGGGGGAATGAGCAGTTCTTC.

In its sample, this clone was seen once. J is TRBJ2-2 and V is TRBV28, with D possibly being TRBD2 (5 bases). Trimming cost V 3 bases and J 1 base, with 9 bases left between them. The germline V gene encodes CDR1 MDHEN and CDR2 SYDVKM. The CDR3 has 15 residues. The chain's CDR3 is CASSLWTGNTGELFF. CDR3 DNA: TGTGCCAGCAGTTTGTGGACTGGGAACACCGGGGAGCTGTTTTTT.

The V and J genes are TRBV9 and TRBJ2-5, with D unresolved. The CDR3 is 15 amino acids. Germline loops: CDR1 SGDLS, CDR2 YYNGEE. Deletions cut 3 bases from V and 0 bases from J, with 12 bases between. The CDR3 nucleotides read TGTGCCAGCAGCGGGAGAGGAAGGTACCAAGAGACCCAGTACTTC. Translated: CASSGRGRYQETQYF.

The V and J genes are TRBV9 and TRBJ1-2, with TRBD1 identical over 7 bases. V gave up 2 bases and J gave up 4 bases; unmatched junction bases: 20. CDR1 SGDLS and CDR2 YYNGEE come from the germline V gene. This CDR3 spans 19 amino acids. The CDR3 DNA sequence: TGTGCCAGCAGCGTCTTTGAAGGTCGACAGGGAGGCGGCGTCTATGGCTACACCTTC. It yields the protein CASSVFEGRQGGGVYGYTF. The variable domain in full, completed from reference TRBV9 and TRBJ1-2, reads DSGVTQTPKHLITATGQRVTLRCSPRSGDLSVYWYQQSLDQGLQFLIQYYNGEERAKGNILERFSAQQFPDLHSELNLSSLELGDSALYFCASSVFEGRQGGGVYGYTFGSGTRLTVV.

The chain carries TRBV6-6 and TRBJ2-7; TRBD1 aligns across 9 bases. Germline V gives CDR1 MNHNY, CDR2 SVGAGI (reference sequence). This CDR3 region has 13 residues. Germline trimming cut 2 bases from V and 5 bases from J; bases unmatched to any gene: 1. CDR3 sequence: CASSYGQGNEQYF. The CDR3 bases are TGTGCCAGCAGTTACGGACAGGGGAACGAGCAGTACTTC.

This clone was detected only once. The chain employs TRBV2 and TRBJ2-7; tentatively, D is TRBD1 (5 bases). V lost 5 bases to trimming and J lost 3 bases, with 14 bases between them. This CDR3 contains 14 residues. Germline V gives CDR1 SNHLY, CDR2 FYNNEI. The CDR3 region is CASSLQAIFYEQYF. The CDR3, as DNA: TGTGCCAGCAGTCTACAGGCGATCTTCTACGAGCAGTACTTC.

The chain combines TRBV5-1 with TRBJ2-5, with unresolved D. Germline V gene lookup returns CDR1 SGHRS and CDR2 YFSETQ. The CDR3 has 14 amino acids. The V end was cut by 0 bases, the J end by 5 bases, with 11 bases between. The CDR3 loop reads CASSLDLRPETQYF. CDR3 in DNA: TGCGCCAGCAGCTTGGACTTGCGCCCGGAGACCCAGTACTTC.

This clone has only a few counts. The V gene is TRBV19, the J gene TRBJ2-2, with 8 nucleotides matching TRBD1. The germline V gene encodes CDR1 LNHDA and CDR2 SQIVND (reference sequence). Losses at the gene ends were 6 bases for V and 2 bases for J; bases not matched to a gene: 5. The CDR3 is 15 amino acids. The CDR3 nucleotides read TGTGCCAGTAGGAGGGACAGGCCTAACACCGGGGAGCTGTTTTTT. This encodes CASRRDRPNTGELFF. Filled out from reference TRBV19 and TRBJ2-2, the complete variable domain reads DGGITQSPKYLFRKEGQNVTLSCEQNLNHDAMYWYRQDPGQGLRLIYYSQIVNDFQKGDIAEGYSVSREKKESFPLTVTSAQKNPTAFYLCASRRDRPNTGELFFGEGSRLTVL.

The rearrangement uses TRBV5-1 and TRBJ2-5; TRBD2 agrees at 7 bases. CDR1 is SGHRS, CDR2 YFSETQ, per germline. This CDR3 is 15 amino acids long. Trimming removed 6 bases from V and 4 bases from J; junction bases left unmatched: 12. The CDR3 DNA reads TGCGCCAGCACCACTTTAGCGGGCTGGAGAGAGACCCAGTACTTC. It codes for CASTTLAGWRETQYF.

This chain connects TRBV28 to TRBJ2-7; weak D call: TRBD2 (5 bases). The CDR3 has 12 residues. The V and J ends lost 2 bases and 3 bases respectively, with 5 bases between them. Germline loops: CDR1 MDHEN, CDR2 SYDVKM. The CDR3 is CASSLSGYEQYF. CDR3 bases: TGTGCCAGCAGTTTAAGCGGCTACGAGCAGTACTTC.

This rearrangement joins TRBV4-2 to TRBJ2-2, with D possibly being TRBD2 (5 bases). Between the trimmed V and J ends, which lost 0 bases and 9 bases, there was a span of 14 bases. Germline V gives CDR1 LGHNA, CDR2 YNFKEQ. The CDR3 is 15 residues long. The CDR3 coding sequence is TGTGCCAGCAGCCAAGAGGAGGCTCCGGCCAGGGAGCTGTTTTTT. This codes for CASSQEEAPARELFF.

This chain connects TRBV6-1 to TRBJ2-3; the D gene is possibly TRBD2 (5 bases). Germline CDR1 reads MNHNS; CDR2 reads SASEGT. The CDR3 covers 15 residues. V dropped 3 bases and J dropped 3 bases, with 13 bases sitting between them. The CDR3: CASSEPGLRTDTQYF. The CDR3 nucleotides read TGTGCCAGCAGTGAGCCAGGACTTAGGACAGATACGCAGTATTTT.

V and J are TRBV28 and TRBJ1-5, with unresolved D. CDR3 length equals 11 residues. Germline V CDR1 and CDR2: MDHEN, SYDVKM. Trimming pared 6 bases from V and 5 bases from J, leaving 5 bases between. CDR3 DNA: TGTGCCAGCAGCCTCCATCAGCCCCAGCATTTT. Amino acid sequence: CASSLHQPQHF.

The rearrangement joins TRBV7-2 to TRBJ1-1; a possible D gene is TRBD1 (6 bases). This CDR3 is 13 amino acids long. V was trimmed by 1 base and J by 7 bases, leaving 10 bases between them. Germline V gene sequence: CDR1 SGHTA, CDR2 FQGNSA. The CDR3 DNA follows: TGTGCCAGCAGCTTAGACAGGGCCTATGAAGCTTTCTTT. It yields the protein CASSLDRAYEAFF. Full variable domain (rest looked up from reference TRBV7-2 and TRBJ1-1): GAGVSQSPSNKVTEKGKDVELRCDPISGHTALYWYRQSLGQGLEFLIYFQGNSAPDKSGLPSDRFSAERTGGSVSTLTIQRTQQEDSAVYLCASSLDRAYEAFFGQGTRLTVV.

J is TRBJ1-2 and V is TRBV19; D is possibly TRBD1 (6 bases). The CDR3 length is 14 residues. Trimming removed 6 bases from V and 5 bases from J, with 16 bases in between. The V gene's germline CDR1 is LNHDA and CDR2 SQIVND (reference sequence). The CDR3 spells CASRQYDTGYGYTF. The CDR3 bases are TGTGCCAGTAGGCAATACGACACAGGGTATGGCTACACCTTC.

The V gene is TRBV27, the J gene TRBJ2-1; 8 bases are shared with TRBD2. This CDR3 comprises 15 residues. Losses at the gene ends were 0 bases for V and 4 bases for J; bases not matched to a gene: 2. Germline V gene sequence: CDR1 MNHEY, CDR2 SMNVEV (reference sequence). The CDR3 loop is CASSLSRGGYNEQFF. The CDR3 nucleotides read TGTGCCAGCAGTTTATCCCGGGGGGGTTACAATGAGCAGTTCTTC.

Only a few counts were recorded for this clone. The chain has TRBV6-1 and TRBJ2-1, with 7 bases lining up with TRBD1. The CDR3 is 16 residues long. The junction had 5 bases not matched to a gene; V was cut back by 0 bases and J by 3 bases. The germline gives CDR1 MNHNS, CDR2 SASEGT. In nucleotides, the CDR3 is TGTGCCAGCAGTGAAGCGGGCAGGGGGTTCTACAATGAGCAGTTCTTC. Translation gives CASSEAGRGFYNEQFF.

This clone has only one observation. The V gene is TRBV19, the J gene TRBJ1-2, with D tentatively TRBD1 (5 bases). V was pared by 5 bases and J by 8 bases, with 15 bases between. This CDR3 contains 13 residues. The germline V gene encodes CDR1 LNHDA and CDR2 SQIVND (reference sequence). CDR3 DNA sequence: TGTGCCAGTAGTGCAGACAGCCGGGGGGGCTACACCTTC. Its protein is CASSADSRGGYTF. The full variable domain, with the rest looked up from reference TRBV19 and TRBJ1-2, is DGGITQSPKYLFRKEGQNVTLSCEQNLNHDAMYWYRQDPGQGLRLIYYSQIVNDFQKGDIAEGYSVSREKKESFPLTVTSAQKNPTAFYLCASSADSRGGYTFGSGTRLTVV.

The rearrangement joins TRBV7-9 to TRBJ1-1; TRBD1 might be the D (5 bases). Between the trimmed V and J ends, which lost 9 bases and 1 base, there was a span of 12 bases. Germline CDR1 and CDR2: SEHNR and FQNEAQ (reference sequence). The CDR3 length is 13 residues. The CDR3: CASRTSSNTEAFF. The CDR3, as DNA: TGTGCCAGTCGGACATCATCGAACACTGAAGCTTTCTTT. Drawing the rest from reference TRBV7-9 and TRBJ1-1, the complete variable domain is DTGVSQNPRHKITKRGQNVTFRCDPISEHNRLYWYRQTLGQGPEFLTYFQNEAQLEKSRLLSDRFSAERPKGSFSTLEIQRTEQGDSAMYLCASRTSSNTEAFFGQGTRLTVV.

The chain recombines TRBV5-4 with TRBJ2-1; 10 bases are shared with TRBD2. There are 16 residues in the CDR3. Germline trimming cut 4 bases from V and 1 base from J; bases unmatched to any gene: 5. The germline gives CDR1 SGHNT, CDR2 YYREEE (reference sequence). The CDR3 DNA is TGTGCCAGCAGCGCAAGGACTAGCGGTTCCTACAATGAGCAGTTCTTC. This encodes CASSARTSGSYNEQFF. The whole variable domain, remainder taken from reference TRBV5-4 and TRBJ2-1, is ETGVTQSPTHLIKTRGQQVTLRCSSQSGHNTVSWYQQALGQGPQFIFQYYREEENGRGNFPPRFSGLQFPNYSSELNVNALELDDSALYLCASSARTSGSYNEQFFGPGTRLTVL.